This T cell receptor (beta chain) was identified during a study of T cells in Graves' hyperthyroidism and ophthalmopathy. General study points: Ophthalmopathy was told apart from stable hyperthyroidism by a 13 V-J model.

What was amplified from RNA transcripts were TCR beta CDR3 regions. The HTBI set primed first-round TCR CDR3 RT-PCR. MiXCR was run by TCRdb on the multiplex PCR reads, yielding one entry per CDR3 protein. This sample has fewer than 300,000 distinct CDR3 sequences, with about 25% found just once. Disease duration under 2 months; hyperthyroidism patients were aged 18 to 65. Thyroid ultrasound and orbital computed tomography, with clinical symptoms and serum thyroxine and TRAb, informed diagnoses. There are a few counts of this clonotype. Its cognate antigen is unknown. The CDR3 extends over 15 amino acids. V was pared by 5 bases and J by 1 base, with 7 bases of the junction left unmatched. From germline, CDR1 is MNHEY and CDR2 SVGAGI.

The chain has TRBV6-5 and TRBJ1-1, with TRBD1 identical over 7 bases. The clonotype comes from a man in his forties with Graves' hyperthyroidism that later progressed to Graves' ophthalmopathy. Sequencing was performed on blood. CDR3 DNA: TGTGCCAGCAGTCACGACAGGGCATGGAACACTGAAGCTTTCTTT. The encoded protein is CASSHDRAWNTEAFF.